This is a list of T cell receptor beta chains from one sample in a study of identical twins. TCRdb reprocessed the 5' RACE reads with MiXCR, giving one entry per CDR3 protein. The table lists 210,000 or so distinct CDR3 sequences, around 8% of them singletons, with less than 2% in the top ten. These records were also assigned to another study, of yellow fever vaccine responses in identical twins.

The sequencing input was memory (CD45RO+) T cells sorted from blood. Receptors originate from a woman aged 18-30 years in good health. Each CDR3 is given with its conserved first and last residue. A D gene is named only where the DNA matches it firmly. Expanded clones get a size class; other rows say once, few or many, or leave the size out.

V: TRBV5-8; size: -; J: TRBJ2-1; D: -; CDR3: CASSPGPFAGATFF; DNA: TGTGCCAGCAGCCCTGGGCCCTTCGCGGGGGCCACGTTCTTC
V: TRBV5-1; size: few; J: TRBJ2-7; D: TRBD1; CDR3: CASSRVGTGESRYF; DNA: TGCGCCAGCAGCCGCGTAGGGACAGGGGAGTCACGGTACTTC
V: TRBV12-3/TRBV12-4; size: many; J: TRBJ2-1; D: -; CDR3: CASSQEDRLYNEQFF; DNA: TGTGCCAGCAGTCAAGAAGACAGGTTATACAATGAGCAGTTCTTC
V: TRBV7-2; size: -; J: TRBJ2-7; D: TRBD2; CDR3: CASSLVAGGTYEQYF; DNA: TGTGCCAGCAGCTTAGTAGCGGGAGGGACCTACGAGCAGTACTTC
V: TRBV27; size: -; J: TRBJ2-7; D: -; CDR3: CASSSSTDSSYEQYF; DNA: TGTGCCAGCAGTTCCTCTACGGACAGCTCCTACGAGCAGTACTTC
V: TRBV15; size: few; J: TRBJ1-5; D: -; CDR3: CATSKPQKLVSNQPQHF; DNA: TGTGCCACCAGCAAGCCCCAGAAACTGGTTAGCAATCAGCCCCAGCATTTT
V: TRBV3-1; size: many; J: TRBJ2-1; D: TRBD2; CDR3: CASSQTSGAYNEQFF; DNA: TGTGCCAGCAGCCAAACTAGCGGGGCCTACAATGAGCAGTTCTTC
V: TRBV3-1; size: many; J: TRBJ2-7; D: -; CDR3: CASSQTKGGIQTYEQYF; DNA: TGTGCCAGCAGCCAGACAAAAGGTGGGATACAGACCTACGAGCAGTACTTC
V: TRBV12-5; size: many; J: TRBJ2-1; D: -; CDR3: CASGGWGGYNEQFF; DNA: TGTGCTAGTGGTGGGTGGGGAGGCTACAATGAGCAGTTCTTC
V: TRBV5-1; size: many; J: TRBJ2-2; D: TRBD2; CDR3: CASSFEAGSNTGELFF; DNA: TGCGCCAGCAGCTTTGAAGCGGGATCGAACACCGGGGAGCTGTTTTTT
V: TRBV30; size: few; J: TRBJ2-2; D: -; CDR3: CAWISAAKQYTGELFF; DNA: TGTGCCTGGATATCTGCGGCTAAGCAATACACCGGGGAGCTGTTTTTT
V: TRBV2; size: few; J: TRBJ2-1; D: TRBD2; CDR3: CASSGVLAGATFF; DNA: TGTGCCAGCAGTGGAGTTCTAGCGGGAGCAACGTTCTTC
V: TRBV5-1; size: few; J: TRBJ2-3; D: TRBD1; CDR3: CASSLENRVRGTDTQYF; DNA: TGCGCCAGCAGCTTGGAGAACAGGGTCAGGGGGACGGATACGCAGTATTTT
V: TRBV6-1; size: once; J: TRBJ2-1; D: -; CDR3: CASSASGLGYNEQFF; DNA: TGTGCCAGCAGTGCGAGCGGGCTGGGATACAATGAGCAGTTCTTC
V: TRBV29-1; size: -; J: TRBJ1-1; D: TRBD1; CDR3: CSEYRGLNTEAFF; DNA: TGCAGCGAATACAGGGGGCTGAACACTGAAGCTTTCTTT
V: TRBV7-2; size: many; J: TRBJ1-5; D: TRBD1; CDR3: CASSRTTGTIGNQPQHF; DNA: TGTGCCAGCAGCCGAACGACAGGGACGATCGGCAATCAGCCCCAGCATTTT
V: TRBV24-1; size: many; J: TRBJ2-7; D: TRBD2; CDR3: CATSEDAGGAEQYF; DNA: TGTGCCACCAGTGAAGATGCGGGGGGCGCCGAGCAGTACTTC
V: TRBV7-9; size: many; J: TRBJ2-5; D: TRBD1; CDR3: CASSLGQAYQETQYF; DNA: TGTGCCAGCAGCTTGGGACAGGCGTACCAAGAGACCCAGTACTTC
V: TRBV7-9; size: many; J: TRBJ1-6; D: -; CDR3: CASSSGVAGPSPLHF; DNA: TGTGCCAGCAGCTCCGGGGTCGCAGGTCCTTCACCCCTCCACTTT
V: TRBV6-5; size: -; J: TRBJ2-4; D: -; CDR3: CASSYSWSAKNIQYF; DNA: TGTGCCAGCAGTTACTCCTGGAGCGCCAAAAACATTCAGTACTTC
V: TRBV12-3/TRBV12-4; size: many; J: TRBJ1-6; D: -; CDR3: CASSWGGDSPLHF; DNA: TGTGCCAGCAGTTGGGGGGGGGATTCACCCCTCCACTTT
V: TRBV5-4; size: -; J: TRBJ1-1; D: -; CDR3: CASSLSVGVNTEAFF; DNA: TGTGCCAGCAGCCTCTCCGTAGGGGTGAACACTGAAGCTTTCTTT
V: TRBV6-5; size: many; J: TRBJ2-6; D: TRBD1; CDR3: CASSYSGTESSGANVLTF; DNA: TGTGCCAGCAGTTACTCCGGGACAGAGAGCTCTGGGGCCAACGTCCTGACTTTC
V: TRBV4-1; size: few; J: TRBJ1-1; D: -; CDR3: CASSLGRGTFTEAFF; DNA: TGCGCCAGCAGCCTGGGGAGGGGCACATTCACTGAAGCTTTCTTT
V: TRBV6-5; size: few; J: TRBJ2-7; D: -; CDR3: CASSSGLGGGQLTYEQYF; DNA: TGTGCCAGCAGTTCCGGATTGGGGGGGGGACAGCTCACCTACGAGCAGTACTTC
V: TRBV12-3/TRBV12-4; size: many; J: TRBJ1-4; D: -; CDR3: CASSRRATNEKLFF; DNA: TGTGCCAGCAGCCGTAGGGCAACTAATGAAAAACTGTTTTTT
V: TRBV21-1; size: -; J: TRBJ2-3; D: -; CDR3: CALGRTTSTDTQYF; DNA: TGTGCCCTTGGGAGGACCACTAGCACAGATACGCAGTATTTT
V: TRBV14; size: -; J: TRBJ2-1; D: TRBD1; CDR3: CASSQGSFLAGGQSYEQFF; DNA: TGTGCCAGCAGCCAAGGGTCTTTCTTGGCAGGGGGCCAGAGTTATGAGCAGTTCTTC
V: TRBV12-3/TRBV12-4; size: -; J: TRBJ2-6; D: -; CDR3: CASSQGGAGSGANVLTF; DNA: TGTGCCAGCAGTCAGGGGGGAGCGGGCTCCGGGGCCAACGTCCTGACTTTC
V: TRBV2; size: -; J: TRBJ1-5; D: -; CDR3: CASSESRGRNQPQHF; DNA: TGTGCCAGCAGTGAATCCCGGGGGCGCAATCAGCCCCAGCATTTT
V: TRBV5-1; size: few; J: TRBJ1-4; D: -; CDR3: CASSFSGGGAKEKLFF; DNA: TGCGCCAGCAGCTTTTCGGGGGGAGGCGCTAAAGAAAAACTGTTTTTT
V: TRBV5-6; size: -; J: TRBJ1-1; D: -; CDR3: CASSLTGRPNTEAFF; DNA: TGTGCCAGCAGCTTAACAGGACGACCGAACACTGAAGCTTTCTTT
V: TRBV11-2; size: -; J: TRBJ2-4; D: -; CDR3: CASSPSRLYIQYF; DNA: TGTGCCAGCAGCCCCAGTCGGTTGTACATTCAGTACTTC
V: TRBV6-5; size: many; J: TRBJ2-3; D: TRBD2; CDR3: CASSRLAGEADTQYF; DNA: TGTGCCAGCAGTCGTCTAGCGGGAGAAGCAGATACGCAGTATTTT
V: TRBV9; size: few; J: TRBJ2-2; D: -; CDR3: CASSVGVATTGELFF; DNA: TGTGCCAGCAGCGTAGGTGTAGCCACAACCGGGGAGCTGTTTTTT
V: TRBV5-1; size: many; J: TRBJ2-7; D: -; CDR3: CASSRAGLETYEQYF; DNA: TGCGCCAGCAGCCGGGCAGGACTGGAAACCTACGAGCAGTACTTC
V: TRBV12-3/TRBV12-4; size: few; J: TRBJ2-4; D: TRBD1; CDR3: CACSRGSTGLVAKNIQYF; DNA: TGTGCCTGCAGCCGAGGATCGACAGGGTTGGTGGCCAAAAACATTCAGTACTTC
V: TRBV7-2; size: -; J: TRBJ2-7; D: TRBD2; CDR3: CASSLQGSGISTYEQYF; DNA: TGTGCCAGCAGCTTACAGGGTAGCGGGATTTCTACCTACGAGCAGTACTTC
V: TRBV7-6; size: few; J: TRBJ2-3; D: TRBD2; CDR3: CASSLAGGPSYF; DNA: TGTGCCAGCAGTTTAGCGGGAGGGCCTTCGTATTTT
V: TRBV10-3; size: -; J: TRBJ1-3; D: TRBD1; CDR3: CAISTGGTGNTIYF; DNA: TGTGCCATCAGTACAGGGGGCACTGGAAACACCATATATTTT
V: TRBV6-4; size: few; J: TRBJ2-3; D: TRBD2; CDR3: CASSYRAGGGTDTQYF; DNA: TGTGCCAGCAGTTACAGAGCGGGAGGCGGCACAGATACGCAGTATTTT
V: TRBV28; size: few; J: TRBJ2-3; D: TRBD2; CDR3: CATLSVQREKGTQYF; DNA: TGTGCCACCCTTTCCGTCCAGCGGGAAAAGGGGACGCAGTATTTT
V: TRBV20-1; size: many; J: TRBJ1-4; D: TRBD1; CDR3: CSAPGQGEEKLFF; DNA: TGCAGTGCTCCGGGACAGGGGGAAGAAAAACTGTTTTTT
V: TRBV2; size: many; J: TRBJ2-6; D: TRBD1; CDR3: CASTGDRATGANVLTF; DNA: TGTGCCAGCACCGGGGACAGGGCAACTGGGGCCAACGTCCTGACTTTC
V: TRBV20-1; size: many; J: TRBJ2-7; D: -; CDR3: CSAGGSYEQYF; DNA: TGCAGTGCTGGCGGGTCCTACGAGCAGTACTTC
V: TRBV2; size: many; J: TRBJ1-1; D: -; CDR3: CASSVAGNTEAFF; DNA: TGTGCCAGCAGTGTTGCGGGGAACACTGAAGCTTTCTTT
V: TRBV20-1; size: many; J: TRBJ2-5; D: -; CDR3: CSASPQPGETQYF; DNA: TGCAGTGCTAGTCCGCAGCCTGGAGAGACCCAGTACTTC
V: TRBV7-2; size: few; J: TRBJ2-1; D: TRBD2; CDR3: CASSLFPLAGGYNEQFF; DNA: TGTGCCAGCAGCTTATTCCCGCTAGCGGGGGGATACAATGAGCAGTTCTTC
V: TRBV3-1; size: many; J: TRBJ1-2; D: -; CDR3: CASSQGTDYGYTF; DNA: TGTGCCAGCAGCCAAGGGACAGACTATGGCTACACCTTC
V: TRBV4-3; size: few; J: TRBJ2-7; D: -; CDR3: CASSQDGGHKRTPVYEQYF; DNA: TGCGCCAGCAGCCAAGATGGGGGCCATAAGCGAACACCCGTCTACGAGCAGTACTTC
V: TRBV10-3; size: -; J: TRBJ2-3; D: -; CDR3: CAISPDRDTQYF; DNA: TGTGCCATCAGCCCTGACCGAGATACGCAGTATTTT
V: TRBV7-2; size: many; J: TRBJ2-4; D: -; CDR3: CASSPGQLLAKNIQYF; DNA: TGTGCCAGCAGCCCTGGACAACTCCTAGCCAAAAACATTCAGTACTTC
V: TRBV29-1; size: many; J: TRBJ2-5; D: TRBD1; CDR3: CSLRTGDTQETQYF; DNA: TGCAGCCTAAGGACAGGGGACACACAAGAGACCCAGTACTTC
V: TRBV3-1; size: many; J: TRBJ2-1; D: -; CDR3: CASSQGGTYNEQFF; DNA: TGTGCCAGCAGCCAGGGCGGAACCTACAATGAGCAGTTCTTC
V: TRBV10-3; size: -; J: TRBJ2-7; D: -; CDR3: CAISEGQYEQYF; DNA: TGTGCCATCAGTGAGGGACAGTACGAGCAGTACTTC
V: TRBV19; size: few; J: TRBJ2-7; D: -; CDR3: CAGWGGSSYEQYF; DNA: TGTGCGGGGTGGGGAGGTAGCTCCTACGAGCAGTACTTC